These T cell receptor beta chains were read from a single sample in a study of T cells in Graves' hyperthyroidism and ophthalmopathy. TCRdb ran MiXCR on the multiplex PCR reads and lists one entry per CDR3 protein. The sample includes hundreds of thousands of distinct CDR3 sequences, 13% to 15% of them seen just once. Specimen: blood. The receptors shown here come from a woman in her late teens or twenties with Graves' hyperthyroidism. Each CDR3 is given with its conserved first and last residue. D genes are given only for firm matches. Clone size, where shown, is once, few, many, or a class for clones that have expanded.

>-|TRBV10-3|few|TRBJ1-4
TGTGCCATCAGTGAGCTCCTAACGAAGGATGAAAAACTGTTTTTT
CAISELLTKDEKLFF
>TRBD2|TRBV6-4|-|TRBJ2-7
TGTGCCAGCAGGGAGGGACTAGCGGCAAACCCCCACCCCTACGAGCAGTACTTC
CASREGLAANPHPYEQYF
>-|TRBV20-1|many|TRBJ2-3
TGCAGTGCCCCACCCGGGACTAGCACAGATACGCAGTATTTT
CSAPPGTSTDTQYF
>-|TRBV6-1|many|TRBJ2-7
TGTGCCAGCAGTTTATCGAGCAGCTCCTACGAGCAGTACTTC
CASSLSSSSYEQYF
>TRBD1|TRBV4-1|few|TRBJ2-5
TGCGCCAGCAGACTGGGACAGCAGGGGTATATTCAAGAGACCCAGTACTTC
CASRLGQQGYIQETQYF
>-|TRBV7-2|many|TRBJ2-7
TGTGCCAGCAGCCCCGACTCCTCGAGCTCCTACGAGCAGTACTTC
CASSPDSSSSYEQYF
>-|TRBV12-3/TRBV12-4|few|TRBJ1-5
TGTGCCAGCAGTTTAACCCCGGAGCCCCAGCATTTT
CASSLTPEPQHF
>TRBD1|TRBV6-1|-|TRBJ2-7
TGTGCCACCCTACGGTCCGGGACAGCTTTTTCCTACGAGCAGTACTTC
CATLRSGTAFSYEQYF
>-|TRBV19|-|TRBJ1-1
TGTGCCAGTAAAGTGGGGGTGAACACTGAAGCTTTCTTT
CASKVGVNTEAFF
>TRBD2|TRBV27|many|TRBJ2-1
TGTGCCAGCAGTTCGCCGGGACTAGGCTACAATGAGCAGTTCTTC
CASSSPGLGYNEQFF